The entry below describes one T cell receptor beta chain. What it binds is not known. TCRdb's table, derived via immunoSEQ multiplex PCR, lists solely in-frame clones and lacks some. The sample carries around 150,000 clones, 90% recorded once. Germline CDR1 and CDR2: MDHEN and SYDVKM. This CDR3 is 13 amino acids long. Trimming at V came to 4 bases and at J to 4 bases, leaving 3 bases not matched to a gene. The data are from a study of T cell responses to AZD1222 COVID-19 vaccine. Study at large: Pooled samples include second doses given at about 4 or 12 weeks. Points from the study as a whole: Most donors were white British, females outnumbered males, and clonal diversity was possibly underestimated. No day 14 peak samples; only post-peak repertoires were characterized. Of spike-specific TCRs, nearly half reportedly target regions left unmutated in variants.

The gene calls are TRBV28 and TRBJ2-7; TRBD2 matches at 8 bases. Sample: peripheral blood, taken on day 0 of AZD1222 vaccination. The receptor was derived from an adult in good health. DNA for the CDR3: TGTGCCAGCAGTTGGGCTAGCGGGTACGAGCAGTACTTC. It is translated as CASSWASGYEQYF.